A selection of T cell receptor beta chains follows, all from one sample in a study of T cell changes during pregnancy in multiple sclerosis. Measured with immunoSEQ multiplex PCR; TCRdb has only the in-frame clones, and not every one. The sample lists some 25,000 clones; approximately 86% were seen once. The sample here was CD4+ T cells from peripheral blood mononuclear cells, taken in the second trimester of pregnancy. The source is a female donor in good health, enrolled as a control in a pregnancy study. CDR3s include the opening cysteine and the closing phenylalanine or tryptophan. The D gene is left open where the match is weak. Clone size appears in some rows only: once, few, many, or a class for an expanded clone.

D,size,length,V,J,DNA,CDR3
TRBD1,-,15,TRBV7-9,TRBJ2-2,TGTGCCAGCAGCTTAGCCGGGACAGGGGGCGTGGAGCTGTTTTTT,CASSLAGTGGVELFF
-,-,12,TRBV18,TRBJ2-5,TGTGCCAGCTTGGTTACGGGAGAGACCCAGTACTTC,CASLVTGETQYF
-,few,15,TRBV1,TRBJ2-7,TGCACCAGCAGCCAAGATCCCCTAGCCCGCTACGAGCAGTACTTC,CTSSQDPLARYEQYF
TRBD1,-,21,TRBV28,TRBJ2-6,TGTGCCAGCACTCTAGCTCATTTCGCTCCGGGACAGGACTCTGGGGCCAACGTCCTGACTTTC,CASTLAHFAPGQDSGANVLTF
TRBD1,-,14,TRBV19,TRBJ1-4,TGTGCCAGTAGTGACGGGACAGGCGATGAAAAACTGTTTTTT,CASSDGTGDEKLFF
-,-,13,TRBV28,TRBJ1-5,TGTGCCAGCAGGTCGACTTTTTCTCAGCCCCAGCATTTT,CASRSTFSQPQHF
-,-,12,TRBV7-9,TRBJ1-1,TGTGCCAGCAGCTTTTCTACAGGTGAAGCTTTCTTT,CASSFSTGEAFF
-,-,14,TRBV11-2,TRBJ2-7,TGTGCCAGCAGGTGGGGGCAGGGCCGGGCCGAGCAGTACTTC,CASRWGQGRAEQYF
-,-,13,TRBV4-3,TRBJ2-3,TGCGCCAGCAGCCATTCAGGGGCAGATACGCAGTATTTT,CASSHSGADTQYF
-,-,14,TRBV19,TRBJ1-2,TGTGCCAGTAGTGAGGGCCGAGCCAACTATGGCTACACCTTC,CASSEGRANYGYTF
-,-,15,TRBV28,TRBJ1-1,TGTGCCAGCAGTCCACGTGGACGGGGGAACACTGAAGCTTTCTTT,CASSPRGRGNTEAFF
TRBD2,-,15,TRBV2,TRBJ2-7,TGTGCCAGCAGGCCACTAGCGGGGGGGACCTACGAGCAGTACTTC,CASRPLAGGTYEQYF
-,-,16,TRBV19,TRBJ2-4,TGTGCCAGTAGTGCCCCCACAGGGAGTTACAAAAACATTCAGTACTTC,CASSAPTGSYKNIQYF
TRBD1,-,14,TRBV27,TRBJ2-7,TGTGCCAGCAGTTTTTCCCGACAGGGTAGGGAGCAGTACTTC,CASSFSRQGREQYF